This TCR beta chain was identified in a study of T-cell memory formation after mild COVID-19. This clonotype occurred a few times. Its antigen is unidentified. Researchers used 5'RACE with constant-segment primers to make TCR alpha and TCR beta cDNA libraries that carry sample barcodes and UMIs. TCRdb reprocessed the 5' RACE reads with MiXCR, giving one entry per CDR3 protein. The repertoire holds around 130,000 distinct CDR3 sequences, 11% to 15% seen once, with about 30% in the top ten. Findings of the study overall: A second wave of clones peaked on day 37, and their SARS-CoV-2 specificity went unconfirmed. Pre-infection memory contained some responding clones, which suggested that cross-reactive memory had joined. CD4+ clones that contracted lay mainly in CM and EM; CD8+ ones lay in EMRA.

Germline V gene data show CDR1 as SGDLS and CDR2 as YYNGEE. The V segment lost 4 bases and the J segment 1 base; nucleotides outside the gene matches: 4. This CDR3 has 15 amino acids. This TCR came from an adult woman who had mild COVID-19 (a few samples of this study predate the infection). Cell type and time point are not known. The chain employs TRBV9 and TRBJ2-5, with 10 nucleotides matching TRBD2. Sample: PBMCs or a T cell subset sorted from them (not recorded which). In DNA, the CDR3 is TGTGCCAGCAGCTCCCCTAGCGGGGGCCAAGAGACCCAGTACTTC. It yields the protein CASSSPSGGQETQYF.